This is a list of T cell receptor beta chains from one sample in a study of blood T cells in healthy people across ages. In TCRdb, the 5' RACE reads were re-called with MiXCR into one record per CDR3 protein. The table shows 1.8 million or so distinct CDR3 sequences, with more than 35% occurring only once. The sample consisted of blood. The receptors derive from a human donor in good health. Both conserved end residues are part of each CDR3. The D gene is left open where the match is weak. Clone size, where shown, is once, few, many, or a class for clones that have expanded.

V	D	J	size	CDR3	DNA
TRBV7-3	NA	TRBJ1-4	NA	CASSLRPTATNEKLFF	TGTGCCAGCAGCTTACGGCCCACAGCAACTAATGAAAAACTGTTTTTT
TRBV5-1	TRBD2	TRBJ2-1	NA	CASSLVGLAGETEQFF	TGCGCCAGCAGCTTAGTGGGACTAGCGGGGGAAACGGAGCAGTTCTTC
TRBV12-5	NA	TRBJ1-5	NA	CASGLEGVRSNQPQHF	TGTGCTAGTGGTTTGGAAGGGGTCAGGAGCAATCAGCCCCAGCATTTT
TRBV29-1	TRBD1	TRBJ2-1	NA	CSVIRDRGYNEQFF	TGCAGCGTCATCCGGGACAGGGGATACAATGAGCAGTTCTTC
TRBV2	NA	TRBJ2-3	NA	CASSDGHPISTDTQYF	TGTGCCAGCAGTGATGGACATCCGATTAGCACAGATACGCAGTATTTT
TRBV6-1	NA	TRBJ1-5	NA	CASSLEGGWEQPQHF	TGTGCCAGCAGTCTGGAGGGGGGGTGGGAGCAGCCCCAGCATTTT
TRBV5-1	NA	TRBJ2-1	once	CANSSPKAGRGEVIYNEQFF	TGCGCCAACAGCTCGCCTAAGGCGGGTCGAGGTGAGGTTATCTACAATGAGCAGTTCTTC
TRBV6-1	NA	TRBJ1-1	NA	CASSERWGSEAFF	TGTGCCAGCAGTGAGAGGTGGGGTTCTGAAGCTTTCTTT
TRBV14	NA	TRBJ2-5	few	CASSRWGAGEETQYF	TGTGCCAGCAGCCGATGGGGGGCGGGAGAAGAGACCCAGTACTTC
TRBV5-1	NA	TRBJ2-3	NA	CASSHSSGLGTDTQYF	TGCGCCAGCAGCCACTCCTCGGGACTTGGCACAGATACGCAGTATTTT
TRBV12-3/TRBV12-4	NA	TRBJ1-1	few	CASRTTDSTEAFF	TGTGCCAGCAGAACAACGGACTCCACTGAAGCTTTCTTT
TRBV7-9	NA	TRBJ2-5	NA	CASSLQWAEETQYF	TGTGCCAGCAGCTTGCAGTGGGCTGAAGAGACCCAGTACTTC
TRBV11-2	TRBD1	TRBJ2-3	NA	CASSLSWGSGTDTQYF	TGTGCCAGCAGCTTATCTTGGGGGAGTGGGACAGACACGCAGTATTTT
TRBV13	TRBD1	TRBJ2-5	NA	CASSFSGQEETQYF	TGTGCCAGCAGCTTTAGTGGACAGGAAGAGACCCAGTACTTC
TRBV29-1	NA	TRBJ2-3	many	CSVEAQGTDTQYF	TGCAGCGTTGAAGCCCAGGGCACAGATACGCAGTATTTT
TRBV4-1	NA	TRBJ2-7	NA	CASSQASRGYEQYF	TGCGCCAGCAGCCAAGCATCCAGGGGTTACGAGCAGTACTTC
TRBV12-5	NA	TRBJ2-3	few	CASGPLGTDTQYF	TGTGCTAGTGGACCCCTGGGCACAGATACGCAGTATTTT
TRBV29-1	NA	TRBJ2-3	NA	CSVTGTPITDTQYF	TGCAGCGTGACCGGGACACCAATTACAGATACGCAGTATTTT
TRBV5-6	TRBD1	TRBJ2-5	NA	CASSGGTGVQETQYF	TGTGCCAGCAGCGGCGGGACAGGAGTCCAAGAGACCCAGTACTTC
TRBV7-8	TRBD1	TRBJ2-7	NA	CASSFLLRTGGNEQYF	TGTGCCAGCAGCTTCCTTTTGAGGACAGGGGGGAACGAGCAGTACTTC
TRBV4-1	NA	TRBJ1-4	few	CASSQEKVIGNEKLFF	TGCGCCAGCAGCCAAGAAAAGGTCATCGGCAATGAAAAACTGTTTTTT
TRBV29-1	NA	TRBJ2-6	many	CSVERVRSTGANVLTF	TGCAGCGTTGAACGTGTCAGATCAACTGGGGCCAACGTCCTGACTTTC
TRBV5-1	NA	TRBJ2-1	few	CASSLAGLVDEQFF	TGCGCCAGCAGCTTGGCGGGGCTTGTGGATGAGCAGTTCTTC
TRBV2	NA	TRBJ2-1	NA	CASSEARVVEQFF	TGTGCCAGCAGTGAAGCGCGTGTTGTTGAGCAGTTCTTC
TRBV29-1	NA	TRBJ1-4	NA	CSVTGRVTNEKLFF	TGCAGCGTGACCGGGCGCGTAACTAATGAAAAACTGTTTTTT
TRBV7-8	NA	TRBJ1-1	NA	CASSKGGFETEAFF	TGTGCCAGCAGCAAAGGGGGTTTTGAAACTGAAGCTTTCTTT
TRBV7-3	NA	TRBJ2-2	NA	CASSLMSGYTGELFF	TGTGCCAGCAGCTTAATGAGTGGGTACACCGGGGAGCTGTTTTTT
TRBV5-8	TRBD1	TRBJ1-2	NA	CASSLDGTGVTYGYTF	TGTGCCAGCAGCTTGGATGGGACAGGGGTTACCTATGGCTACACCTTC
TRBV12-3/TRBV12-4	TRBD2	TRBJ2-5	NA	CASSTGLAGQETQYF	TGTGCCAGCAGTACGGGACTAGCGGGGCAAGAGACCCAGTACTTC
TRBV11-2	NA	TRBJ1-2	NA	CASSFSGRAVFYGYTF	TGTGCCAGCAGCTTCTCCGGCAGGGCTGTATTCTATGGCTACACCTTC
TRBV6-5	TRBD2	TRBJ2-5	NA	CASSGAAGGSQETQYF	TGTGCCAGCAGCGGCGCGGCGGGGGGAAGCCAAGAGACCCAGTACTTC
TRBV10-3	NA	TRBJ1-2	NA	CAITATNYGYTF	TGTGCCATCACAGCCACTAACTATGGCTACACCTTC
TRBV5-1	NA	TRBJ2-2	NA	CASSLGSGLTGELFF	TGCGCCAGCAGCTTGGGATCAGGCCTAACCGGGGAGCTGTTTTTT
TRBV29-1	NA	TRBJ1-1	few	CSVEYNTEAFF	TGCAGCGTTGAGTACAACACTGAAGCTTTCTTT
TRBV6-1	NA	TRBJ2-1	NA	CASSESSDKYREDSYNEQFF	TGTGCCAGCAGTGAAAGCTCGGATAAGTACAGGGAGGATTCCTACAATGAGCAGTTCTTC
TRBV6-5	NA	TRBJ2-1	few	CASSYSSTANEQFF	TGTGCCAGCAGTTACTCAAGCACGGCGAATGAGCAGTTCTTC
TRBV6-5	NA	TRBJ1-6	NA	CASSWRLNDSPLHF	TGTGCCAGCAGTTGGCGGCTTAATGATTCACCCCTCCACTTT
TRBV7-2	NA	TRBJ1-2	NA	CASSTFLTENYGYTF	TGTGCCAGCAGTACATTCTTAACAGAGAACTATGGCTACACCTTC
TRBV27	TRBD1	TRBJ1-6	NA	CASSILQGLNSPLHF	TGTGCCAGCAGTATCTTACAGGGGTTGAATTCACCCCTCCACTTT
TRBV13	TRBD1	TRBJ2-3	NA	CASSFSGTGNADTQYF	TGTGCCAGCAGTTTCTCCGGGACAGGCAATGCAGATACGCAGTATTTT
TRBV7-3	NA	TRBJ2-1	few	CASSSQGRIEQFF	TGTGCCAGCAGCTCACAGGGCCGTATTGAGCAGTTCTTC
TRBV9	NA	TRBJ1-1	few	CASRRSQAGEAFF	TGTGCCAGCAGACGCAGCCAGGCGGGGGAAGCTTTCTTT